What follows are 32 T cell receptor beta chains derived from one specimen sequenced in a study of long-term antiretroviral therapy in people with HIV. With survey level as its setting, the immunoSEQ assay was v3.0. Profiling relied on immunoSEQ multiplex PCR, and the TCRdb table lists in-frame clones only, not all of them. The sample contains about 25,000 clones, approximately 85% of which appear only once. The specimen comprised unsorted PBMCs, sampled 2.9 years after starting antiretroviral therapy. These receptors all stem from a man over 45 with HIV.

The gene calls are TRBV7-9 and TRBJ1-4; TRBD1 is a possible D gene (6 bases). Looked up from germline, CDR1 is SEHNR and CDR2 is FQNEAQ (reference sequence). The length of the CDR3 is 14 residues. V lost 5 bases and J lost 5, with 12 bases in between. CDR3 region: CASSPTGLNEKLFF. As DNA, the CDR3 is TGTGCCAGCAGCCCGACAGGCTTAAATGAAAAACTGTTTTTT.

The chain links TRBV7-9 to TRBJ2-3; D unclear. The CDR3 contains 13 residues. Germline V gene sequence: CDR1 SEHNR, CDR2 FQNEAQ (reference sequence). Between the trimmed V and J ends, which lost 2 bases and 0 bases, there was a span of 3 bases. The CDR3: CASSLLSTDTQYF. The CDR3, as DNA: TGTGCCAGCAGCTTACTAAGCACAGATACGCAGTATTTT.

The chain is built from TRBV15 and TRBJ1-4; D remains ambiguous. This CDR3 spans 13 amino acids. The germline V gene encodes CDR1 LNHNV and CDR2 YYDKDF (reference sequence). The V and J ends lost 6 bases and 4 bases respectively, with 9 bases between them. This CDR3 is CATRRVGNEKLFF. The CDR3 DNA follows: TGTGCCACCAGAAGGGTGGGTAATGAAAAACTGTTTTTT.

The chain uses TRBV29-1 and TRBJ2-5; D is ambiguous. Between the trimmed V and J ends, which lost 4 bases and 5 bases, there was a span of 11 bases. CDR1 is SQVTM and CDR2 is ANQGSEA in the germline V gene. CDR3 length: 12 amino acids. The CDR3 loop reads CSVVPDEETQYF. CDR3 nucleotides: TGCAGCGTTGTACCGGACGAGGAGACCCAGTACTTC.

V and J are TRBV9 and TRBJ2-1, with D maybe TRBD2 (6 bases). CDR1 is SGDLS and CDR2 is YYNGEE in the germline V gene. This CDR3 region has 13 residues. V was cut by 4 bases and J by 6 bases, with 11 bases left in between. The CDR3 sequence: CASSTGTPNEQFF. CDR3 nucleotide sequence: TGTGCCAGCAGCACGGGGACTCCCAATGAGCAGTTCTTC. Complete variable domain (other parts from reference TRBV9 and TRBJ2-1): DSGVTQTPKHLITATGQRVTLRCSPRSGDLSVYWYQQSLDQGLQFLIQYYNGEERAKGNILERFSAQQFPDLHSELNLSSLELGDSALYFCASSTGTPNEQFFGPGTRLTVL.

The rearrangement uses TRBV7-8 and TRBJ2-7; a possible D gene is TRBD2 (5 bases). This CDR3 has 15 amino acids. Germline CDR1 is SGHVS and CDR2 is FQNEAQ. V was shortened by 2 bases and J by 5 bases, with 16 bases between the two germline ends. The CDR3 is CASSLYGVTVDEQYF. The DNA of the CDR3 is TGTGCCAGCAGCTTATACGGGGTAACGGTCGACGAGCAGTACTTC.

The chain employs TRBV5-6 and TRBJ1-3, with D hard to call. The germline V and J ends were trimmed by 10 bases and 0 bases, with 11 bases remaining between them. Per germline, CDR1 SGHDT and CDR2 YYEEEE. This CDR3 comprises 13 residues. CDR3 region: CAGQRFSGNTIYF. The CDR3 bases are TGTGCCGGGCAGAGGTTCTCTGGAAACACCATATATTTT.

The chain is built from TRBV5-1 and TRBJ2-7; tentatively, D is TRBD1 or TRBD2 (5 bases each). CDR1 is SGHRS, CDR2 YFSETQ, per germline. V was trimmed by 1 base and J by 5 bases, leaving 13 bases between them. This CDR3 contains 14 residues. CDR3 bases: TGCGCCAGCAGCTTGTGGGACGCCGGGAACGAGCAGTACTTC. Its protein is CASSLWDAGNEQYF.

The chain joins TRBV6-5 to TRBJ1-1, with 7 positions matching TRBD1. V lost 8 bases to trimming and J lost 2 bases; unmatched junction nucleotides: 8. Per the germline V gene, CDR1 is MNHEY and CDR2 is SVGAGI. There are 14 residues in the CDR3. CDR3 region: CASSGTAENTEAFF. CDR3 sequence (DNA): TGTGCCAGCTCGGGGACAGCGGAAAACACTGAAGCTTTCTTT.

The V gene is TRBV19, the J gene TRBJ2-3; tentatively, D is TRBD2 (7 bases). V dropped 8 bases and J dropped 1 base, with 25 bases sitting between them. This CDR3 has 18 amino acids. CDR1 and CDR2 from the germline V gene are LNHDA and SQIVND (reference sequence). The CDR3 sequence: CASAIGGGLSVRTDTQYF. CDR3 bases: TGTGCCAGTGCCATAGGGGGGGGACTCTCTGTTCGCACAGATACGCAGTATTTT.

This rearrangement joins TRBV11-3 to TRBJ2-3; 13 bases agree with TRBD2. The germline CDR1 and CDR2 sequences are SGHNT and YENEEA. V lost 4 bases, J lost 3 bases, and 4 bases stayed unmatched. The CDR3 has 16 residues. Written as DNA, the CDR3 is TGTGCCAGCAGCTCAGGACTAGCGGGGGAGACAGATACGCAGTATTTT. Amino acid sequence: CASSSGLAGETDTQYF.

The V and J genes are TRBV11-2 and TRBJ1-1; 7 bases line up with TRBD1. CDR1 and CDR2 (germline): SGHAT, FQNNGV. The V gene end was trimmed by 5 bases and the J gene end by 11 bases; junction bases not matched to a gene: 8. This CDR3 has 12 amino acids. CDR3 coding DNA: TGTGCCAGCAGCACGATAGACAGGGTGGCTTTCTTT. This codes for CASSTIDRVAFF.

The rearrangement links TRBV5-1 to TRBJ2-2, with TRBD1 identical over 8 bases. The trim removed 4 bases at V and 2 bases at J, leaving 4 bases unmatched. The CDR3 is made up of 15 amino acids. Germline CDR1 and CDR2: SGHRS and YFSETQ. The CDR3 DNA sequence: TGCGCCAGCAGCCGGGACAGGAGTAACACCGGGGAGCTGTTTTTT. This gives the protein CASSRDRSNTGELFF.

The chain employs TRBV5-1 and TRBJ1-1, with D tentatively TRBD1 (5 bases). The germline gives CDR1 SGHRS, CDR2 YFSETQ. Trimming took off 0 bases at V and 7 bases at J, with 7 bases between the two ends. This CDR3 has 12 residues. CDR3 loop: CASSLVRGEAFF. DNA for the CDR3: TGCGCCAGCAGCTTGGTTAGGGGTGAAGCTTTCTTT.

This clone appeared a single time. This chain joins TRBV5-6 and TRBJ2-3, with TRBD2 identical over 7 bases. The germline CDR1 and CDR2 sequences are SGHDT and YYEEEE. The CDR3 runs 16 residues. The junction had 14 bases not matched to a gene; V was cut back by 4 bases and J by 6 bases. CDR3 sequence: CASSDLERGAWDTQYF. The CDR3 DNA follows: TGTGCCAGCAGCGATCTTGAGCGGGGTGCTTGGGATACGCAGTATTTT.

This chain uses TRBV19 with TRBJ1-5, with 8 nucleotides matching TRBD1. Looked up from germline, CDR1 is LNHDA and CDR2 is SQIVND (reference sequence). V dropped 4 bases and J dropped 2; count of bases not matched to a gene: 16. The CDR3 contains 19 residues. CDR3 in amino acids: CASSTRQGTGVGGNQPQHF. CDR3 DNA: TGTGCCAGTAGTACCCGACAGGGGACCGGAGTAGGCGGCAATCAGCCCCAGCATTTT.

The V gene is TRBV4-1, the J gene TRBJ2-1; D call uncertain. CDR1 and CDR2 from the germline V gene are MGHRA and YSYEKL. The ends were cut back, 0 bases at V and 4 bases at J, with 7 bases in the middle. This CDR3 has 14 residues. The CDR3 reads CASSQEMKYNEQFF. For the CDR3, the DNA is TGCGCCAGCAGCCAAGAGATGAAGTACAATGAGCAGTTCTTC.

This chain uses TRBV7-9 with TRBJ1-2, with 12 bases lining up with TRBD1. Germline-derived CDR1 and CDR2 are SEHNR and FQNEAQ (reference sequence). Losses at the gene ends were 5 bases for V and 6 bases for J; bases not matched to a gene: 10. The CDR3 is made up of 16 amino acids. The CDR3 here is CASSLMTGQGANGYTF. CDR3 bases: TGTGCCAGCAGCCTCATGACGGGACAGGGGGCCAATGGCTACACCTTC.

This clone was picked up a small number of times. CDR3 nucleotide sequence: TGCGCCAGCAGCCACTTCAGGGATAACTATGGCTACACCTTC. Translated, it gives CASSHFRDNYGYTF. The V and J genes are TRBV4-1 and TRBJ1-2, with D tentatively TRBD1 (5 bases). The CDR3 totals 14 residues. Looked up from germline, CDR1 is MGHRA and CDR2 is YSYEKL. V was shortened by 3 bases and J by 1 base, with 9 bases between the two germline ends.

The chain joins TRBV19 to TRBJ2-3; 7 bases map to TRBD2. The CDR3 is 16 amino acids. Germline assignment: CDR1 LNHDA and CDR2 SQIVND (reference sequence). The V segment lost 0 bases and the J segment 6 bases; nucleotides outside the gene matches: 9. In nucleotides, the CDR3 is TGTGCCAGTAGTATAGATCCCCCGGGGCGGGGGGATACGCAGTATTTT. As protein: CASSIDPPGRGDTQYF.

The rearrangement links TRBV7-9 to TRBJ2-3; TRBD2 matches 8 bases. Trimming took 2 bases from V and 3 from J; bases not matched to a gene: 1. This CDR3 has 14 residues. CDR1 is SEHNR and CDR2 is FQNEAQ in the germline V gene (reference sequence). CDR3 DNA sequence: TGTGCCAGCAGCTTAACTAGCGGTACAGATACGCAGTATTTT. This translates into CASSLTSGTDTQYF.

The rearrangement links TRBV7-9 to TRBJ1-1; 7 bases match TRBD1. V lost 5 bases, J lost 3 bases, and 3 bases stayed unmatched. The length of the CDR3 is 13 residues. CDR1 and CDR2 (germline): SEHNR, FQNEAQ (reference sequence). The CDR3 region is CASSRDSDTEAFF. The CDR3 nucleotides read TGTGCCAGCAGCCGGGACAGCGACACTGAAGCTTTCTTT.

The V call is TRBV27, the J call TRBJ2-7, with 9 nucleotides matching TRBD2. This CDR3 comprises 16 residues. The V gene's germline CDR1 is MNHEY and CDR2 SMNVEV (reference sequence). With V trimmed by 5 bases and J by 3 bases, 11 bases remained unmatched. In DNA form, the CDR3 reads TGTGCCAGCAGTGCGTCCATAGCGGGGGCCCTCTACGAGCAGTACTTC. Its protein product is CASSASIAGALYEQYF.

V is TRBV7-9 and J is TRBJ2-7, with 7 bases matching TRBD1. The CDR3 runs 16 residues. The germline V gene has CDR1 SEHNR and CDR2 FQNEAQ (reference sequence). J gave up 2 bases and V 5 bases, and 12 bases lay outside the gene matches. CDR3 DNA sequence: TGTGCCAGCAGCGCCTTGATGGGGACAGCCACCTACGAGCAGTACTTC. Encoded protein: CASSALMGTATYEQYF.

The chain carries TRBV7-2 and TRBJ2-2; D may match TRBD1 or TRBD2 (5 bases each). This CDR3 has 16 amino acids. The germline CDR1 and CDR2 sequences are SGHTA and FQGNSA. V was shortened by 3 bases and J by 4 bases, with 15 bases between the two germline ends. Here the CDR3 reads CASSFVFGAGTGELFF. CDR3 in DNA: TGTGCCAGCAGCTTTGTTTTTGGGGCGGGCACCGGGGAGCTGTTTTTT. Together with reference TRBV7-2 and TRBJ2-2, the CDR3 gives the full variable domain: GAGVSQSPSNKVTEKGKDVELRCDPISGHTALYWYRQSLGQGLEFLIYFQGNSAPDKSGLPSDRFSAERTGGSVSTLTIQRTQQEDSAVYLCASSFVFGAGTGELFFGEGSRLTVL.

V and J are TRBV2 and TRBJ1-1; tentative D call: TRBD1 (6 bases). This CDR3 region has 13 residues. V lost 11 bases and J lost 1, with 14 bases in between. Germline V gene lookup returns CDR1 SNHLY and CDR2 FYNNEI. Here the CDR3 reads CALRKDRNTEAFF. The CDR3, as DNA: TGTGCCCTTCGAAAGGACAGGAACACTGAAGCTTTCTTT. Combining the CDR3 with reference TRBV2 and TRBJ1-1 gives the whole variable domain EPEVTQTPSHQVTQMGQEVILRCVPISNHLYFYWYRQILGQKVEFLVSFYNNEISEKSEIFDDQFSVERPDGSNFTLKIRSTKLEDSAMYFCALRKDRNTEAFFGQGTRLTVV.

V is TRBV5-1 and J is TRBJ2-7; D gene unclear. Germline loops: CDR1 SGHRS, CDR2 YFSETQ. V gave up 0 bases and J gave up 1 base, with 8 bases separating them. The CDR3 is made up of 14 amino acids. CDR3 amino acids: CASSLGTASYEQYF. The CDR3 bases are TGCGCCAGCAGCTTGGGGACCGCGTCCTACGAGCAGTACTTC.

V gene TRBV9 combines with J gene TRBJ2-6; TRBD1 matches 8 bases. The V gene end was trimmed by 0 bases and the J gene end by 0 bases; junction bases not matched to a gene: 2. The CDR3 totals 17 residues. Germline-derived CDR1 and CDR2 are SGDLS and YYNGEE. CDR3 DNA sequence: TGTGCCAGCAGCGTAGACGACAGGGGCTCTGGGGCCAACGTCCTGACTTTC. Its protein product is CASSVDDRGSGANVLTF.

The CDR3: CASSVGRGGGTEAFF. DNA of the CDR3: TGTGCCAGCAGCGTAGGAAGGGGTGGAGGCACTGAAGCTTTCTTT. The genes are TRBV9 and TRBJ1-1; TRBD1 might be the D (5 bases). V lost 0 bases, J lost 4 bases, and 13 bases lay in between. The CDR3 sequence is 15 residues long. CDR1 and CDR2 (germline): SGDLS, YYNGEE.

This clone was observed a handful of times. The chain recombines TRBV2 with TRBJ2-4, with 7 bases aligning to TRBD2. Germline CDR1 SNHLY, CDR2 FYNNEI. The CDR3 spans 14 residues. Germline trimming cut 3 bases from V and 9 bases from J; bases unmatched to any gene: 8. The chain's CDR3 is CASSDGTIEVIQYF. DNA of the CDR3: TGTGCCAGCAGTGACGGGACTATCGAAGTCATTCAGTACTTC. The variable domain in full, completed from reference TRBV2 and TRBJ2-4, reads EPEVTQTPSHQVTQMGQEVILRCVPISNHLYFYWYRQILGQKVEFLVSFYNNEISEKSEIFDDQFSVERPDGSNFTLKIRSTKLEDSAMYFCASSDGTIEVIQYFGAGTRLSVL.

This chain uses TRBV30 with TRBJ1-5; tentatively, D is TRBD1 (5 bases). The CDR3 extends over 14 amino acids. Germline values: CDR1 GTSNPN, CDR2 SVGIG (reference sequence). Trimming shortened V by 3 bases and J by 6 bases, and 15 bases separated the two germline ends. CDR3 amino acids: CAWRGPGQSQPQHF. In nucleotides, the CDR3 is TGTGCCTGGAGGGGGCCAGGGCAAAGTCAGCCCCAGCATTTT.

This chain connects TRBV9 to TRBJ1-1; the D gene is possibly TRBD1 (6 bases). This CDR3 contains 14 residues. V lost 10 bases and J lost 1, with 17 bases in between. The germline V gene encodes CDR1 SGDLS and CDR2 YYNGEE. The CDR3: CASLFGGTNTEAFF. The DNA for the CDR3 is TGTGCCTCACTGTTTGGGGGCACGAACACTGAAGCTTTCTTT.